This T cell receptor (beta chain) originates from a study of blood T cell repertoires in COVID-19. CDR3 length: 12 amino acids. In germline, CDR1 is SGHRS, CDR2 YFSETQ. The ends were cut back, 7 bases at V and 4 bases at J, with 11 bases in the middle. This table comes from immunoSEQ multiplex PCR, and its TCRdb copy is limited to in-frame clones, with some not included. Here the sample spans about 140,000 clones, around 80% being singletons. The chain combines TRBV5-1 with TRBJ2-5; a possible D gene is TRBD1 (5 bases). The TCR was taken from a man older than 75 with acute or convalescent COVID-19. The sample was peripheral blood. The CDR3 reads CASWAGRETQYF. CDR3 bases: TGCGCCAGCTGGGCAGGGCGAGAGACCCAGTACTTC. Filled out from reference TRBV5-1 and TRBJ2-5, the complete variable domain reads KAGVTQTPRYLIKTRGQQVTLSCSPISGHRSVSWYQQTPGQGLQFLFEYFSETQRNKGNFPGRFSGRQFSNSRSEMNVSTLELGDSALYLCASWAGRETQYFGPGTRLLVL.